These 32 T cell receptor beta chains originate from one sample sequenced in a study of cytomegalovirus exposure and HLA in healthy donors. It was with 60 Vbeta and 13 Jbeta primers that the PCR ran. Sequenced by immunoSEQ multiplex PCR; TCRdb stores in-frame clones only, minus some. The data show some 120,000 clones, roughly 71% seen once. Specimen: PBMCs. The receptors derive from a woman aged 40 to 50 in good health and CMV-seropositive.

The chain recombines TRBV30 with TRBJ1-1; perhaps TRBD1 as D (5 bases). The germline V gene encodes CDR1 GTSNPN and CDR2 SVGIG (reference sequence). Trimming cost V 7 bases and J 4 bases, with 13 bases left between them. The CDR3 consists of 12 residues. The CDR3 DNA follows: TGTGCCTCCTCGGGGGGATCCACTGAAGCTTTCTTT. Amino acids: CASSGGSTEAFF.

The chain couples TRBV9 to TRBJ1-3; unclear D gene. The length of the CDR3 is 14 residues. Per the germline V gene, CDR1 is SGDLS and CDR2 is YYNGEE. V shed 0 bases and J shed 4 bases, with 8 bases lying between them. CDR3 loop: CASSVANGGNTIYF. The CDR3 DNA reads TGTGCCAGCAGCGTAGCCAACGGGGGAAACACCATATATTTT.

The chain combines TRBV4-3 with TRBJ1-1; TRBD1 might be the D (6 bases). The CDR3 totals 14 residues. Germline V gene lookup returns CDR1 LGHNA and CDR2 YSLEER. The V end was cut by 0 bases, the J end by 6 bases, with 11 bases between. CDR3 coding DNA: TGCGCCAGCAGCCAAGATTCAGGGGCGGCTGAAGCTTTCTTT. Protein sequence: CASSQDSGAAEAFF.

Details on this clone: Different DNA sequences within this sample yield the same CDR3. The chain joins TRBV27 to TRBJ2-5, with 11 bases fitting TRBD2. The V and J ends lost 3 bases and 4 bases, in that order; junction bases with no gene match: 1. Germline V gene data show CDR1 as MNHEY and CDR2 as SMNVEV (reference sequence). The CDR3 loop spans 14 amino acids. The CDR3 loop is CASSFGTSGETQYF. CDR3 DNA: TGTGCCAGCAGTTTCGGGACTAGCGGAGAGACCCAGTACTTC.

The chain employs TRBV29-1 and TRBJ1-1; tentative D call: TRBD1 (5 bases). The V gene lost 1 base and the J gene lost 4 bases, with 16 bases spanning the gap. This CDR3 has 15 residues. CDR1 SQVTM and CDR2 ANQGSEA come from the germline V gene. The CDR3 loop reads CSVEVPGGRLTEAFF. CDR3 sequence (DNA): TGCAGCGTTGAAGTCCCCGGGGGGAGACTCACTGAAGCTTTCTTT. The whole variable domain, remainder taken from reference TRBV29-1 and TRBJ1-1, is SAVISQKPSRDICQRGTSLTIQCQVDSQVTMMFWYRQQPGQSLTLIATANQGSEATYESGFVIDKFPISRPNLTFSTLTVSNMSPEDSSIYLCSVEVPGGRLTEAFFGQGTRLTVV.

Here the CDR3 DNA reads TGTGCCAGCAGCCCAGGCGGGTCCTACGAGCAGTACTTC. Residues: CASSPGGSYEQYF. This sequence joins TRBV7-9 and TRBJ2-7, with D tentatively TRBD2 (5 bases). The CDR3 consists of 13 residues. Per the germline V gene, CDR1 is SEHNR and CDR2 is FQNEAQ (reference sequence). Trimming cost V 5 bases and J 1 base, with 9 bases left between them.

The chain employs TRBV19 and TRBJ1-2, with 10 positions matching TRBD1. This CDR3 is built from 14 residues. Germline CDR1 is LNHDA and CDR2 is SQIVND (reference sequence). Trimming took 3 bases from V and 4 from J; bases not matched to a gene: 2. This CDR3 is CASSIGTGVYGYTF. DNA of the CDR3: TGTGCCAGTAGTATCGGGACAGGGGTCTATGGCTACACCTTC.

The chain couples TRBV4-1 to TRBJ2-7; tentative D call: TRBD2 (5 bases). Germline CDR1 is MGHRA and CDR2 is YSYEKL. Trimming left V 2 bases short and J 4 bases short, with 9 bases between. This CDR3 has 13 amino acids. The CDR3 bases are TGCGCCAGCAGCCAAATCGGAGGATACGAGCAGTACTTC. It codes for CASSQIGGYEQYF.

The gene calls are TRBV30 and TRBJ2-7; TRBD2 might be the D (6 bases). Germline CDR1 and CDR2: GTSNPN and SVGIG (reference sequence). V was shortened by 8 bases and J by 6 bases, with 23 bases between the two germline ends. The CDR3 totals 14 residues. The CDR3 DNA is TGTGCCAGCTCGACGGGGGATGATATCTGCGAGCAGTACTTC. Translation gives CASSTGDDICEQYF.

This chain connects TRBV7-9 to TRBJ2-5; 12 bases are shared with TRBD2. The CDR3 runs 18 residues. Germline lookup yields CDR1 SEHNR and CDR2 FQNEAQ (reference sequence). Unmatched junction bases numbered 7, after V lost 1 base and J lost 1 base. The CDR3 bases are TGTGCCAGCAGCTTAGGGTCTAGCGGGGGGGCCCCCCAAGAGACCCAGTACTTC. Amino acid sequence: CASSLGSSGGAPQETQYF.

The chain uses TRBV28 and TRBJ1-2, with D tentatively TRBD1 (5 bases). The CDR3 has 10 amino acids. Germline V gene lookup returns CDR1 MDHEN and CDR2 SYDVKM. The CDR3 here is CGAGGYGYTF. DNA for the CDR3: TGTGGGGCGGGGGGCTATGGCTACACCTTC.

The CDR3 nucleotides are TGTGCCAGCATCCCCCGTCAGGGGGACAGGGCCAATGAGCAGTTCTTC. As protein: CASIPRQGDRANEQFF. The chain carries TRBV7-9 and TRBJ2-1; TRBD1 aligns across 9 bases. Germline CDR1 and CDR2: SEHNR and FQNEAQ (reference sequence). The CDR3 contains 16 residues. The junction had 13 bases not matched to a gene; V was cut back by 7 bases and J by 6 bases. The full variable domain, completed using reference TRBV7-9 and TRBJ2-1, is DTGVSQNPRHKITKRGQNVTFRCDPISEHNRLYWYRQTLGQGPEFLTYFQNEAQLEKSRLLSDRFSAERPKGSFSTLEIQRTEQGDSAMYLCASIPRQGDRANEQFFGPGTRLTVL.

V is TRBV7-7 and J is TRBJ1-4; D possibly corresponds to TRBD1 (6 bases). Germline CDR1 reads SSHAT; CDR2 reads FNYEAQ (reference sequence). Trimming left V 5 bases short and J 0 bases short, with 10 bases between. The CDR3 has 15 amino acids. CDR3 protein: CASSGQMATNEKLFF. For the CDR3, the DNA is TGTGCCAGCAGCGGACAGATGGCAACTAATGAAAAACTGTTTTTT. The full variable domain, with the rest looked up from reference TRBV7-7 and TRBJ1-4, is GAGVSQSPRYKVTKRGQDVTLRCDPISSHATLYWYQQALGQGPEFLTYFNYEAQPDKSGLPSDRFSAERPEGSISTLTIQRTEQRDSAMYRCASSGQMATNEKLFFGSGTQLSVL.

The chain has TRBV6-4 and TRBJ1-1; D is possibly TRBD1 (5 bases). V was trimmed by 0 bases and J by 1 base, leaving 15 bases between them. This CDR3 comprises 17 residues. Germline CDR1 reads MRHNA; CDR2 reads SNTAGT. As DNA, the CDR3 is TGTGCCAGCAGTGACTCGGAAAGGCGGGGGTGGAACACTGAAGCTTTCTTT. This codes for CASSDSERRGWNTEAFF.

This clone was detected once. The J gene is TRBJ1-1, the V gene TRBV19, with 7 bases lining up with TRBD1. V lost 3 bases to trimming and J lost 0 bases; unmatched junction nucleotides: 1. CDR3 length: 14 amino acids. Germline CDR1 LNHDA, CDR2 SQIVND (reference sequence). CDR3 DNA sequence: TGTGCCAGTAGTATCGACAGGGTGAACACTGAAGCTTTCTTT. Translated: CASSIDRVNTEAFF.

The chain recombines TRBV15 with TRBJ1-1, with D tentatively TRBD1 (5 bases). The CDR3 consists of 17 residues. The germline V gene encodes CDR1 LNHNV and CDR2 YYDKDF (reference sequence). The V end was cut by 0 bases, the J end by 1 base, with 15 bases between. CDR3 region: CATSRDWMGRENTEAFF. The CDR3 DNA reads TGTGCCACCAGCAGAGATTGGATGGGCAGGGAGAACACTGAAGCTTTCTTT.

V and J are TRBV2 and TRBJ1-1, with 9 nucleotides matching TRBD1. CDR1 is SNHLY, CDR2 FYNNEI, per germline. The CDR3 has 11 residues. The V and J ends lost 8 bases and 6 bases, in that order; junction bases with no gene match: 1. DNA of the CDR3: TGTGCCAGCGGACAGGGGCCTGAAGCTTTCTTT. Protein: CASGQGPEAFF.

The chain couples TRBV7-2 to TRBJ2-5, with 7 bases fitting TRBD1. This CDR3 is 15 amino acids long. The germline CDR1 and CDR2 sequences are SGHTA and FQGNSA. J was trimmed by 2 bases and V by 2 bases; bases with no gene match: 5. Here the CDR3 DNA reads TGTGCCAGCAGCTTATCTTGGGGACAGCAAGAGACCCAGTACTTC. Protein product: CASSLSWGQQETQYF.

The CDR3 DNA follows: TGTGCCAGCAGCTTAAGTAGCGGGAGAGGAGGCGGGGAGCTGTTTTTT. It encodes CASSLSSGRGGGELFF. This sequence joins TRBV7-6 and TRBJ2-2; 9 positions match TRBD2. From germline, CDR1 is SGHVS and CDR2 FNYEAQ. With V trimmed by 2 bases and J by 7 bases, 8 bases remained unmatched. The CDR3 runs 16 residues.

Only a few counts were recorded for this clone. V gene TRBV6-4 combines with J gene TRBJ2-1; a weak D match, TRBD1 (6 bases). Germline CDR1 MRHNA, CDR2 SNTAGT. V lost 3 bases and J 1 base, leaving 19 bases between the germline ends. This CDR3 is built from 18 residues. Here the CDR3 DNA reads TGTGCCAGCAGTGAAAGTTTAGGGACATACGGATCCTACAATGAGCAGTTCTTC. It codes for CASSESLGTYGSYNEQFF.

The CDR3 region has the DNA TGCGCCAGCAGCTTGGAGGGGACTAGAAAAGATACGCAGTATTTT. Translating it yields CASSLEGTRKDTQYF. The rearrangement uses TRBV5-1 and TRBJ2-3; the match to TRBD2 covers 8 bases. The CDR3 length is 15 residues. Germline V gene sequence: CDR1 SGHRS, CDR2 YFSETQ. V lost 0 bases, J lost 5 bases, and 5 bases stayed unmatched.

This chain uses TRBV15 with TRBJ2-1, with TRBD2 matching over 7 bases. Germline V lookup: CDR1 LNHNV, CDR2 YYDKDF (reference sequence). Trimming took 8 bases from V and 4 from J; bases not matched to a gene: 11. This CDR3 has 15 residues. The CDR3 here is CATVGGGTIYNEQFF. CDR3 in DNA: TGTGCCACCGTGGGGGGAGGGACTATTTACAATGAGCAGTTCTTC. The variable domain in full, completed from reference TRBV15 and TRBJ2-1, reads DAMVIQNPRYQVTQFGKPVTLSCSQTLNHNVMYWYQQKSSQAPKLLFHYYDKDFNNEADTPDNFQSRRPNTSFCFLDIRSPGLGDTAMYLCATVGGGTIYNEQFFGPGTRLTVL.

The chain recombines TRBV28 with TRBJ2-3; 15 nucleotides align to TRBD2. CDR1 and CDR2 from the germline V gene are MDHEN and SYDVKM. The CDR3 is made up of 14 amino acids. V was clipped by 7 bases and J by 9 bases; unmatched bases: 5. The CDR3 region has the DNA TGTGCCAGCAACCCGGGACTAGCGGGAGGAACGCAGTATTTT. This sequence encodes CASNPGLAGGTQYF.

The CDR3 bases are TGTGCCAGCAGCCGACAGGGGGTTAGCTCCTACGAGCAGTACTTC. This encodes CASSRQGVSSYEQYF. The V call is TRBV7-2, the J call TRBJ2-7; 9 nucleotides line up with TRBD1. CDR1 is SGHTA and CDR2 is FQGNSA in the germline V gene. This CDR3 is built from 15 residues. V dropped 5 bases and J dropped 0; count of bases not matched to a gene: 5. Using reference TRBV7-2 and TRBJ2-7 for the parts outside the CDR3, the full variable domain is GAGVSQSPSNKVTEKGKDVELRCDPISGHTALYWYRQSLGQGLEFLIYFQGNSAPDKSGLPSDRFSAERTGGSVSTLTIQRTQQEDSAVYLCASSRQGVSSYEQYFGPGTRLTVT.

This clone turned up a few times. The CDR3 protein is CASKSQETQYF. The DNA of the CDR3 is TGTGCCAGCAAATCACAAGAGACCCAGTACTTC. The chain is built from TRBV7-2 and TRBJ2-5; D not resolved. V lost 7 bases and J 2 bases, leaving 5 bases between the germline ends. CDR3 length: 11 amino acids. CDR1 is SGHTA, CDR2 FQGNSA, per germline.

This chain connects TRBV9 to TRBJ1-3; D is perhaps TRBD1 (6 bases). Trimming removed 2 bases at V and 2 bases at J, with 11 bases between. The CDR3 is 15 amino acids. Germline V CDR1 and CDR2: SGDLS, YYNGEE. This CDR3 is CASSVSGVPGNTIYF. CDR3 DNA sequence: TGTGCCAGCAGCGTTTCAGGGGTTCCTGGAAACACCATATATTTT.

This clone was seen once. The V and J genes are TRBV14 and TRBJ1-6; no firm D call. CDR1 and CDR2 (germline): SGHDN, FVKESK. The CDR3 totals 17 residues. Trimming pared 5 bases from V and 0 bases from J, leaving 14 bases between. CDR3 sequence reads: CASSIAPVGSYNSPLHF. As DNA, the CDR3 is TGTGCCAGCAGCATAGCTCCCGTTGGCTCCTATAATTCACCCCTCCACTTT.

The chain is built from TRBV5-1 and TRBJ1-4, with D tentatively TRBD1 (6 bases). CDR1 and CDR2 from the germline V gene are SGHRS and YFSETQ. This CDR3 has 16 residues. Trimming removed 1 base at V and 7 bases at J, with 17 bases between. In DNA form, the CDR3 reads TGCGCCAGCAGCTTGCTTCCCTCAGGGGAGGGTGAAAAACTGTTTTTT. Protein product: CASSLLPSGEGEKLFF.

The chain links TRBV28 to TRBJ1-5; 10 bases agree with TRBD1. Per germline, CDR1 MDHEN and CDR2 SYDVKM. The CDR3 is 18 residues long. The ends lost 4 bases at V and 5 bases at J; junction bases unmatched: 14. The CDR3 reads CASSSRNHRDRGDQPQHF. CDR3 bases: TGTGCCAGCAGTTCACGAAACCACCGGGACAGGGGTGATCAGCCCCAGCATTTT. The variable domain in full, completed from reference TRBV28 and TRBJ1-5, reads DVKVTQSSRYLVKRTGEKVFLECVQDMDHENMFWYRQDPGLGLRLIYFSYDVKMKEKGDIPEGYSVSREKKERFSLILESASTNQTSMYLCASSSRNHRDRGDQPQHFGDGTRLSIL.

Only a few counts were recorded for this clone. The chain combines TRBV5-1 with TRBJ2-4, with no clear D. Trimming took 4 bases from V and 0 from J, leaving 8 bases between them. Germline CDR1 SGHRS, CDR2 YFSETQ. This CDR3 contains 14 residues. CDR3 nucleotides: TGCGCCAGCAGCCTGGATCTAGCCAAAAACATTCAGTACTTC. Translation gives CASSLDLAKNIQYF.

The rearrangement links TRBV19 to TRBJ1-5; possible D gene TRBD1, 5 bases. Trimming stripped 3 bases from V and 0 bases from J, with 15 bases between. The CDR3 contains 17 residues. The germline gives CDR1 LNHDA, CDR2 SQIVND (reference sequence). CDR3 amino acids: CASSMPDRIFSNQPQHF. CDR3 sequence (DNA): TGTGCCAGTAGTATGCCAGACAGAATTTTTAGCAATCAGCCCCAGCATTTT. Filled out from reference TRBV19 and TRBJ1-5, the complete variable domain reads DGGITQSPKYLFRKEGQNVTLSCEQNLNHDAMYWYRQDPGQGLRLIYYSQIVNDFQKGDIAEGYSVSREKKESFPLTVTSAQKNPTAFYLCASSMPDRIFSNQPQHFGDGTRLSIL.

The rearrangement joins TRBV15 to TRBJ1-4, with 10 bases that match TRBD1. Germline trimming cut 5 bases from V and 7 bases from J; bases unmatched to any gene: 7. Germline assignment: CDR1 LNHNV and CDR2 YYDKDF (reference sequence). The CDR3 is 15 amino acids. The CDR3 sequence is CATSDRQGAIEKLFF. The CDR3 bases are TGTGCCACCAGCGATAGACAGGGGGCAATTGAAAAACTGTTTTTT.